This is a list of T cell receptor beta chains from one sample in a study of CD8 T cells in ankylosing spondylitis. One entry per CDR3 protein, called by TCRdb with MiXCR from the 5' RACE reads. Altogether roughly 700,000 distinct CDR3 sequences are present, 15% to 20% being singletons, with the ten largest covering under 20%. The specimen sequenced was blood, either unsorted or a sorted T cell fraction (not recorded which). The receptors here all came from a male donor with ankylosing spondylitis. Both conserved end residues are part of each CDR3. The D gene is left open where the match is weak. The size of a clone is reported for some rows only, either as once, few or many, or as a class for expanded clones.

DNA: TGCGCCAGCAGCCAAGCTTTGGACAGGGGGTACGAGCAGTACTTC; CDR3: CASSQALDRGYEQYF; D: TRBD1; J: TRBJ2-7; size: .; V: TRBV4-1
DNA: TGCGCCAGCACAATAGCGGGAGCCACAGATACGCAGTATTTT; CDR3: CASTIAGATDTQYF; D: TRBD2; J: TRBJ2-3; size: .; V: TRBV5-1
DNA: TGCGCCAGCAGCGCCGAACGGGCAGGGCCTGGGGAGACCCAGTACTTC; CDR3: CASSAERAGPGETQYF; D: .; J: TRBJ2-5; size: few; V: TRBV4-1
DNA: TGCAGTGCTAGAGTTACGTCGACAGATACGCAGTATTTT; CDR3: CSARVTSTDTQYF; D: .; J: TRBJ2-3; size: .; V: TRBV20-1
DNA: TGTGCCAGAAGACTAGCGGGGGGGCCAGATACGCAGTATTTT; CDR3: CARRLAGGPDTQYF; D: TRBD2; J: TRBJ2-3; size: .; V: TRBV2
DNA: TGTGCCAGCAGCCAATTGCGGAGAGGTACCGGGGAGCTGTTTTTT; CDR3: CASSQLRRGTGELFF; D: .; J: TRBJ2-2; size: few; V: TRBV14
DNA: TGTGCCAGCTCACCACAGTGGGACAGGGTAACAGATACGCAGTATTTT; CDR3: CASSPQWDRVTDTQYF; D: TRBD1; J: TRBJ2-3; size: few; V: TRBV18
DNA: TGTGCCACCAGCAGGACGGTTAGCAATCAGCCCCAGCATTTT; CDR3: CATSRTVSNQPQHF; D: .; J: TRBJ1-5; size: few; V: TRBV15
DNA: TGTGCCATCAGTGTTGAAGCGGGGGGCTACGAGCAGTACTTC; CDR3: CAISVEAGGYEQYF; D: TRBD2; J: TRBJ2-7; size: .; V: TRBV10-3
DNA: TGTGCCAGCAGCGAACAGGGGGACGTACTCGGGCAGTACTTC; CDR3: CASSEQGDVLGQYF; D: TRBD1; J: TRBJ2-7; size: few; V: TRBV7-9
DNA: TGCAGTGCTAGAGAAGATAGCGGAGAAATGAGCAACGAGCAGTACTTC; CDR3: CSAREDSGEMSNEQYF; D: .; J: TRBJ2-7; size: few; V: TRBV20-1
DNA: TGTGCCAGCACCCCGGACAGTGCCTACAATGAGCAGTTCTTC; CDR3: CASTPDSAYNEQFF; D: .; J: TRBJ2-1; size: .; V: TRBV2
DNA: TGTGCCAGCAGCCCCTGGGGGGGACAGGGTGCTCTGAACACTGAAGCTTTCTTT; CDR3: CASSPWGGQGALNTEAFF; D: TRBD1; J: TRBJ1-1; size: few; V: TRBV14
DNA: TGTGCCAGCAGAACATCCGGGGCCAGAAACACCATATATTTT; CDR3: CASRTSGARNTIYF; D: .; J: TRBJ1-3; size: once; V: TRBV3-1